These 27 T cell receptor beta chains were sequenced from one sample in a study of T cell responses to AZD1222 COVID-19 vaccine (dated by TCRdb to the early 2020s). The library was built by means of the immunoSEQ multiplex PCR assay. Imported from immuneACCESS, the table was reduced by TCRdb to in-frame sequences with V and J called. These copies leave out some clones; in studies compared against another copy, an unresolved V gene accounts for under half, and the cause of the remainder is not known. Counted in this sample were 50,000 or so clones; 88% of them appeared once. Together, the top ten hold roughly 15% of the sample. Reading the label with the study, this specimen's time point is: baseline before first vaccination. The specimen comprised peripheral blood, sampled on day 0 of AZD1222 vaccination. These receptors were obtained from an adult in good health.

The rearrangement links TRBV11-2 to TRBJ1-2; 7 bases match TRBD1. This CDR3 spans 15 amino acids. CDR1 and CDR2 (germline): SGHAT, FQNNGV. The ends lost 5 bases at V and 2 bases at J; junction bases unmatched: 8. The CDR3 here is CASSPKEGGNYGYTF. CDR3 coding DNA: TGTGCCAGCAGCCCCAAGGAAGGGGGCAACTATGGCTACACCTTC. Together with reference TRBV11-2 and TRBJ1-2, the CDR3 gives the full variable domain: EAGVAQSPRYKIIEKRQSVAFWCNPISGHATLYWYQQILGQGPKLLIQFQNNGVVDDSQLPKDRFSAERLKGVDSTLKIQPAKLEDSAVYLCASSPKEGGNYGYTFGSGTRLTVV.

In its sample, this clone was seen a few times. The chain is built from TRBV6-1 and TRBJ1-3; possibly TRBD1 for D (5 bases). Germline V lookup: CDR1 MNHNS, CDR2 SASEGT. CDR3 length equals 17 residues. Trimming took off 4 bases at V and 4 bases at J, with 20 bases between the two ends. Written as DNA, the CDR3 is TGTGCCAGCAGTGCTAGTAGGGGTTTTCTTCTGGGAAACACCATATATTTT. It encodes CASSASRGFLLGNTIYF.

The gene calls are TRBV30 and TRBJ1-2, with 9 bases aligning to TRBD1. The CDR3 is 15 amino acids. Trimming took 1 base from V and 8 from J; bases not matched to a gene: 11. The germline CDR1 and CDR2 sequences are GTSNPN and SVGIG (reference sequence). The CDR3 DNA reads as TGTGCCTGGAGTGGGAGGGGACAGGGAGTAAGCGGCTACACCTTC. It specifies CAWSGRGQGVSGYTF.

The gene calls are TRBV29-1 and TRBJ2-1, with D possibly matching TRBD2 (5 bases). The CDR3 is 16 amino acids. Germline CDR1 is SQVTM and CDR2 is ANQGSEA. The germline V and J ends were trimmed by 3 bases and 6 bases, with 21 bases remaining between them. The CDR3 DNA reads TGCAGCGTTGAGCTATTGCGGGCTAGAGGGTCCAATGAGCAGTTCTTC. Translation gives CSVELLRARGSNEQFF.

This chain uses TRBV7-2 with TRBJ2-2, with D unclear. Per the germline V gene, CDR1 is SGHTA and CDR2 is FQGNSA. The V gene lost 5 bases and the J gene lost 3 bases, with 7 bases spanning the gap. The CDR3 extends over 13 amino acids. The CDR3 coding sequence is TGTGCCAGCAGCCCAGACTACACCGGGGAGCTGTTTTTT. Protein product: CASSPDYTGELFF.

In its sample, this clone was seen many times. Here the CDR3 DNA reads TGCGCCAGCAGCCAAGAGGAGCGCCGCACCGGGGAGCTGTTTTTT. Translation: CASSQEERRTGELFF. The chain joins TRBV4-1 to TRBJ2-2; D is undetermined. This CDR3 is 15 amino acids long. V was cut by 0 bases and J by 4 bases, with 9 bases left in between. The germline V gene has CDR1 MGHRA and CDR2 YSYEKL.

This chain connects TRBV4-3 to TRBJ2-7; 8 bases are a match to TRBD2. CDR1 is LGHNA, CDR2 YSLEER, per germline. The CDR3 is 18 amino acids. The V and J ends lost 0 bases and 1 base, in that order; junction bases with no gene match: 11. CDR3 in DNA: TGCGCCAGCAGCCAAGATCTAGCGGGTTGGAAGGGATCCTACGAGCAGTACTTC. It codes for CASSQDLAGWKGSYEQYF.

The rearrangement links TRBV7-8 to TRBJ1-4; 8 nucleotides agree with TRBD1. CDR1 is SGHVS, CDR2 FQNEAQ, per germline. V gave up 5 bases and J gave up 8 bases; unmatched junction bases: 7. CDR3 length: 14 amino acids. CDR3 in DNA: TGTGCCAGCAGCCGGCGCGACAGGGGCGAAAAACTGTTTTTT. It translates to CASSRRDRGEKLFF.

V gene TRBV27 combines with J gene TRBJ1-4; no clear D. Germline V gene data show CDR1 as MNHEY and CDR2 as SMNVEV (reference sequence). The CDR3 is 14 residues long. V was cut by 5 bases and J by 10 bases, with 17 bases left in between. In DNA, the CDR3 is TGTGCCAGCAGTCTCAATCCCGACCGGCGAAAACTGTTTTTT. This translates into CASSLNPDRRKLFF.

The chain carries TRBV19 and TRBJ1-6, with 10 bases that match TRBD1. CDR1 is LNHDA and CDR2 is SQIVND in the germline V gene (reference sequence). Losses at the gene ends were 6 bases for V and 1 base for J; bases not matched to a gene: 18. The CDR3 has 21 residues. The CDR3 region has the DNA TGTGCCAGTAGGATACTCGGGACAGGGGCATTGGAGAGGTCCTATAATTCACCCCTCCACTTT. It yields the protein CASRILGTGALERSYNSPLHF.

The chain has TRBV5-6 and TRBJ1-2, with D tentatively TRBD1 (5 bases). Per germline, CDR1 SGHDT and CDR2 YYEEEE. The CDR3 extends over 12 amino acids. The V gene lost 0 bases and the J gene lost 7 bases, with 7 bases spanning the gap. The CDR3 nucleotides are TGTGCCAGCAGCTTGGGGCAGGGTGGCTACACCTTC. It specifies CASSLGQGGYTF.

The gene calls are TRBV19 and TRBJ1-5, with 9 nucleotides matching TRBD1. Germline trimming cut 7 bases from V and 8 bases from J; bases unmatched to any gene: 18. CDR1 is LNHDA, CDR2 SQIVND, per germline (reference sequence). This CDR3 is 17 amino acids long. The CDR3 bases are TGTGCCAGTACCAAAAAGCAAGGACAGGGGTATGGGGAGCCCCAGCATTTT. Translating it yields CASTKKQGQGYGEPQHF.

This clone appeared once. The chain is built from TRBV7-9 and TRBJ2-2; D possibly corresponds to TRBD2 (7 bases). The ends were cut back, 4 bases at V and 0 bases at J, with 18 bases in the middle. Germline CDR1 reads SEHNR; CDR2 reads FQNEAQ (reference sequence). This CDR3 has 18 amino acids. The CDR3 loop is CASSSPRGAFANTGELFF. CDR3 bases: TGTGCCAGCAGCTCCCCTCGGGGGGCGTTCGCGAACACCGGGGAGCTGTTTTTT.

This clone has more than one count but fewer than ten. This chain connects TRBV5-1 to TRBJ2-3, with TRBD2 identical over 8 bases. The CDR3 contains 15 residues. Trimming took 6 bases from V and 2 from J; bases not matched to a gene: 8. Germline V CDR1 and CDR2: SGHRS, YFSETQ. The DNA for the CDR3 is TGCGCCAGCACCCCCTCGGGGGGGCCCACAGATACGCAGTATTTT. It specifies CASTPSGGPTDTQYF.

This chain links TRBV7-2 with TRBJ1-5, with D hard to call. V gave up 1 base and J gave up 6 bases, with 4 bases separating them. This CDR3 has 12 amino acids. CDR1 is SGHTA and CDR2 is FQGNSA in the germline V gene. The CDR3 nucleotides read TGTGCCAGCAGCTTAGGAACTCAGCCCCAGCATTTT. Protein product: CASSLGTQPQHF.

The rearrangement joins TRBV5-1 to TRBJ2-3; 7 bases are a match to TRBD1. J gave up 1 base and V 7 bases, and 9 bases lay outside the gene matches. The CDR3 has 15 residues. Germline CDR1 is SGHRS and CDR2 is YFSETQ. CDR3 sequence reads: CASSDRLVGTDTQYF. CDR3 in DNA: TGCGCCAGCTCGGACAGGTTGGTCGGCACAGATACGCAGTATTTT. Drawing the rest from reference TRBV5-1 and TRBJ2-3, the complete variable domain is KAGVTQTPRYLIKTRGQQVTLSCSPISGHRSVSWYQQTPGQGLQFLFEYFSETQRNKGNFPGRFSGRQFSNSRSEMNVSTLELGDSALYLCASSDRLVGTDTQYFGPGTRLTVL.

This chain uses TRBV19 with TRBJ1-2, with 7 nucleotides matching TRBD1. The CDR3 length is 17 residues. V was pared by 1 base and J by 1 base, with 9 bases of the junction left unmatched. CDR1 and CDR2 from the germline V gene are LNHDA and SQIVND (reference sequence). The CDR3 reads CASSIGGTESFNYGYTF. Here the CDR3 DNA reads TGTGCCAGTAGTATAGGGGGGACAGAGAGTTTTAACTATGGCTACACCTTC.

This chain connects TRBV7-2 to TRBJ2-7; 9 nucleotides match TRBD2. Looked up from germline, CDR1 is SGHTA and CDR2 is FQGNSA. J lost 6 bases, V lost 5 bases, and 11 bases had no gene match. The CDR3 is 15 residues long. In DNA form, the CDR3 reads TGTGCCAGCAGCATGGGACTAGCAGGGCGGTCCGAGCAGTACTTC. Translating it yields CASSMGLAGRSEQYF.

This chain links TRBV7-3 with TRBJ2-1, with 12 positions matching TRBD2. Germline V gene lookup returns CDR1 SGHTA and CDR2 FQGTGA. This CDR3 is built from 15 residues. After removal of 5 bases from V and 8 bases from J, the junction contained 7 bases not matched to a gene. The CDR3 nucleotides read TGTGCCAGCAGCATACTAGCGGGAGGCGAGGATGAGCAGTTCTTC. It yields the protein CASSILAGGEDEQFF.

This clone was counted a single time. The chain carries TRBV30 and TRBJ2-1; TRBD2 agrees at 14 bases. V trimming: 0 bases; J trimming: 3 bases; junction bases outside the gene matches: 7. This CDR3 is built from 18 residues. CDR1 and CDR2 from the germline V gene are GTSNPN and SVGIG (reference sequence). The CDR3 spells CAWSVSGTSGRVYNEQFF. The CDR3 DNA is TGTGCCTGGAGTGTAAGTGGGACTAGCGGGAGAGTCTACAATGAGCAGTTCTTC.

The chain couples TRBV7-2 to TRBJ1-1; perhaps TRBD1 as D (6 bases). Trimming shortened V by 3 bases and J by 1 base, and 12 bases separated the two germline ends. The germline V gene encodes CDR1 SGHTA and CDR2 FQGNSA. CDR3 length equals 15 residues. The CDR3: CASSFIGQTNTEAFF. CDR3 coding DNA: TGTGCCAGCAGCTTTATCGGACAGACGAACACTGAAGCTTTCTTT.

This sequence joins TRBV6-5 and TRBJ1-1; D possibly corresponds to TRBD1 (5 bases). CDR1 and CDR2 from the germline V gene are MNHEY and SVGAGI. V lost 0 bases and J 1 base, leaving 9 bases between the germline ends. The CDR3 length is 15 residues. This chain's CDR3 is CASSYSRTGNTEAFF. The CDR3 DNA is TGTGCCAGCAGTTACTCACGCACAGGGAACACTGAAGCTTTCTTT.

This clone was recorded only once. This chain uses TRBV11-3 with TRBJ2-7; D is unresolved. Trimming shortened V by 0 bases and J by 1 base, and 4 bases separated the two germline ends. The CDR3 is 13 amino acids. Germline V gene lookup returns CDR1 SGHNT and CDR2 YENEEA. CDR3 amino acids: CASSLDLSYEQYF. In DNA form, the CDR3 reads TGTGCCAGCAGCTTAGATCTGTCCTACGAGCAGTACTTC. Based on the CDR3 plus reference TRBV11-3 and TRBJ2-7, the full variable domain is EAGVVQSPRYKIIEKKQPVAFWCNPISGHNTLYWYLQNLGQGPELLIRYENEEAVDDSQLPKDRFSAERLKGVDSTLKIQPAELGDSAVYLCASSLDLSYEQYFGPGTRLTVT.

This rearrangement joins TRBV18 to TRBJ1-1; TRBD1 matches at 8 bases. V shed 1 base, J shed 1 base, and the junction held 2 bases outside the gene matches. Looked up from germline, CDR1 is KGHSH and CDR2 is LQKENI. The CDR3 covers 15 residues. The CDR3 DNA reads TGTGCCAGCTCACCACGACAGGGGAGGAACACTGAAGCTTTCTTT. Protein product: CASSPRQGRNTEAFF.

In its sample, this clone was seen a few times. The genes are TRBV6-1 and TRBJ1-6, with unresolved D. Trimming left V 4 bases short and J 0 bases short, with 16 bases between. The length of the CDR3 is 18 residues. Germline CDR1 is MNHNS and CDR2 is SASEGT. The CDR3 region is CASSGTQDLSSYNSPLHF. CDR3 DNA: TGTGCCAGCAGTGGGACTCAGGACCTAAGCTCCTATAATTCACCCCTCCACTTT.

V and J are TRBV18 and TRBJ2-2; TRBD1 matches at 7 bases. The CDR3 spans 14 residues. Germline V CDR1 and CDR2: KGHSH, LQKENI. V lost 4 bases to trimming and J lost 3 bases; unmatched junction nucleotides: 2. CDR3 protein: CASSQGAHTGELFF. The CDR3 DNA sequence: TGTGCCAGCTCACAGGGGGCGCACACCGGGGAGCTGTTTTTT.

This clone appeared once. The CDR3 DNA follows: TGTGCCAGCTCGCCTAACCCACGGGTTACCGAAGCTTTCTTT. Translation: CASSPNPRVTEAFF. The chain employs TRBV18 and TRBJ1-1; D uncertain. V dropped 6 bases and J dropped 8 bases, with 19 bases sitting between them. The CDR3 contains 14 residues. CDR1 is KGHSH, CDR2 LQKENI, per germline.